This T cell receptor beta chain emerged from a study of Ad26.COV2.S vaccination and SARS-CoV-2 variants. Repertoires were generated with immunoSEQ multiplex PCR, while TCRdb's copy carries only in-frame clones and drops some. The sample lists 400,000 to 450,000 clones, around 90% occurring once. Specified treatment: some 19 received Ad26.COV2.S at low or high dose, single or two shots; roughly five received placebo; per-sample allocation not given. Each sample was drawn 63 days after the first injection (of vaccine or placebo). The CDR3 sequence is 14 residues long. Trimming took 3 bases from V and 5 from J; bases not matched to a gene: 3. CDR1 and CDR2 from the germline V gene are MNHEY and SMNVEV (reference sequence).

This chain joins TRBV27 and TRBJ1-5, with 8 bases aligning to TRBD1. The source of this sequence is a person between 18 and 65 years old who received the Ad26.COV2.S COVID-19 vaccine or a placebo. The sequencing used peripheral blood, collected in a trial of Ad26.COV2.S vaccine versus placebo. The CDR3 DNA follows: TGTGCCAGCAGTTTTGGACAGGGTCATCAGCCCCAGCATTTT. Protein: CASSFGQGHQPQHF.